This T cell receptor beta chain was retrieved from a study of T-cell reconstitution after alpha-beta-depleted transplantation in children. The CDR3 has 15 amino acids. Germline V gene sequence: CDR1 LNHNV, CDR2 YYDKDF (reference sequence). The V segment lost 0 bases and the J segment 7 bases; nucleotides outside the gene matches: 7. Unique molecular identifiers were incorporated into the prepared TCRbeta library. MiXCR was run by TCRdb on the PCR reads, yielding one entry per CDR3 protein. The data show about 1,000,000 distinct CDR3 sequences, about 29% seen once. Sequenced material: PBMCs, mostly from graft donor cells, taken 360 days after TCRalphabeta/CD19-depleted stem cell transplant. The receptor's source is a boy under three years old who had a stem cell transplant for SCID, so the T cells may come from the graft donor. The chain joins TRBV15 to TRBJ2-3, with TRBD1 matching 7 bases. CDR3 nucleotides: TGTGCCACCAGCAGAGAGGGACAGAAGGGTTATACGCAGTATTTT. It yields the protein CATSREGQKGYTQYF.